These 7 T cell receptor beta chains share one sample of origin, sequenced in a study of T-cell reconstitution after alpha-beta-depleted transplantation in children. Unique molecular identifiers were incorporated into the prepared TCRbeta library. TCRdb redid the calling of the PCR reads with MiXCR, one entry per CDR3 protein. This table holds approximately 590,000 distinct CDR3 sequences, roughly a tenth found once. Material: PBMCs from the stem cell graft donor, obtained from the stem cell graft. Every receptor here comes from a human donor who donated a stem cell graft to a child with acute myeloid leukemia.

The sample holds many counts of this clonotype. This chain connects TRBV28 to TRBJ2-3; 11 bases agree with TRBD2. The CDR3 covers 16 residues. V shed 7 bases, J shed 6 bases, and the junction held 12 bases outside the gene matches. Germline V lookup: CDR1 MDHEN, CDR2 SYDVKM. The CDR3 sequence is CASTLQLAGVRDTQYF. CDR3 coding DNA: TGTGCCAGCACCCTTCAACTAGCGGGAGTACGGGATACGCAGTATTTT.

The V and J genes are TRBV27 and TRBJ2-1; no firm D call. Germline lookup yields CDR1 MNHEY and CDR2 SMNVEV (reference sequence). V was pared by 3 bases and J by 12 bases, with 15 bases between. This CDR3 region has 13 residues. CDR3 coding DNA: TGTGCCAGCAGTTTCCGCACCGAGCGAGGGCAGTTCTTC. Its translation: CASSFRTERGQFF.

In its sample, this clonotype was seen a few times. Here the CDR3 DNA reads TGCGCCAGCAGAGCAGAACGAGAGGAGCAGTTCTTC. This gives the protein CASRAEREEQFF. The J gene is TRBJ2-1, the V gene TRBV5-1; D gene ambiguous. CDR3 length: 12 residues. The V gene's germline CDR1 is SGHRS and CDR2 YFSETQ. V lost 5 bases to trimming and J lost 10 bases, with 13 bases between them.

At least ten counts were recorded for this clonotype. The chain is built from TRBV7-8 and TRBJ2-1; D call uncertain. Trimming took 7 bases from V and 2 from J, leaving 15 bases between them. This CDR3 region has 15 residues. Germline V gene sequence: CDR1 SGHVS, CDR2 FQNEAQ. The CDR3 spells CASTQVLVTYNEQFF. The CDR3 bases are TGTGCCAGCACCCAAGTGCTAGTGACCTACAATGAGCAGTTCTTC.

This clonotype was seen a handful of times. This rearrangement joins TRBV20-1 to TRBJ2-1, with 13 nucleotides matching TRBD2. J lost 9 bases, V lost 3 bases, and 5 bases had no gene match. CDR1 is DFQATT and CDR2 is SNEGSKA in the germline V gene (reference sequence). The CDR3 totals 14 residues. CDR3 bases: TGCAGTGCTAGGGGACTAGCGGGAATTTTTGAGCAGTTCTTC. It encodes CSARGLAGIFEQFF.

This chain links TRBV2 with TRBJ2-4; D perhaps matches TRBD2 (5 bases). Trimming pared 0 bases from V and 6 bases from J, leaving 12 bases between. From germline, CDR1 is SNHLY and CDR2 FYNNEI. The CDR3 is 15 amino acids. CDR3 loop: CASSEARVSRNIQYF. CDR3 DNA sequence: TGTGCCAGCAGTGAAGCGCGGGTCAGCAGAAACATTCAGTACTTC.

V and J are TRBV7-2 and TRBJ2-1; 8 nucleotides align to TRBD2. J gave up 5 bases and V 4 bases, and 10 bases lay outside the gene matches. Per the germline V gene, CDR1 is SGHTA and CDR2 is FQGNSA. The CDR3 is 16 amino acids. This chain's CDR3 is CASSSIGFGGDNEQFF. CDR3 nucleotide sequence: TGTGCCAGCAGCTCCATCGGATTCGGGGGGGACAATGAGCAGTTCTTC.